This TCR beta chain was obtained from a study of cytomegalovirus exposure and HLA in healthy donors. V was shortened by 7 bases and J by 5 bases, with 11 bases between the two germline ends. The CDR3 consists of 12 residues. The germline CDR1 and CDR2 sequences are MDHEN and SYDVKM. These donors counted as nominally healthy when sampled, but unrecorded immune exposures were likely. Amplification used 60 Vbeta primers and 13 Jbeta primers. Libraries were prepared by immunoSEQ multiplex PCR; TCRdb keeps only in-frame clonotypes and omits some of them. The table lists nearly 110,000 clones, 77% of them singletons, with 4.2% in the top ten.

This TCR came from a male donor in good health and CMV-seronegative. The sample comprised PBMCs. This chain links TRBV28 with TRBJ2-5; D perhaps matches TRBD2 (5 bases). CDR3 bases: TGTGCCAGCACCGCAAGGAGGGAGACCCAGTACTTC. Translated, it gives CASTARRETQYF.